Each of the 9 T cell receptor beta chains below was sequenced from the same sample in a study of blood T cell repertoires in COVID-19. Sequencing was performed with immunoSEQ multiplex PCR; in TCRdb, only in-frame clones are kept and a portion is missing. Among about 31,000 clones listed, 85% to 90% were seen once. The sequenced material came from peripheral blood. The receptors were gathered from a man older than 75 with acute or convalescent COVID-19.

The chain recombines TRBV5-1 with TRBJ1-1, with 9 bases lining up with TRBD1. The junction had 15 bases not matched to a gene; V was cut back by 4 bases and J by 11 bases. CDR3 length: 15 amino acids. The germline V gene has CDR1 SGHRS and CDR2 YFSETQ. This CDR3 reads CASSGIGTGSLEAFF. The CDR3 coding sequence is TGCGCCAGCAGCGGGATTGGGACAGGGAGTCTTGAGGCTTTCTTT.

CDR3 amino acids: CASSPNFYTATNEKLFF. The CDR3 bases are TGTGCCAGCAGCCCTAACTTCTACACAGCAACTAATGAAAAACTGTTTTTT. The gene calls are TRBV6-2 or TRBV6-3 and TRBJ1-4; no definite D call. Trimming stripped 6 bases from V and 0 bases from J, with 17 bases between. CDR1 is MNHEY and CDR2 is SVGEGT in the germline V gene. This CDR3 is 17 amino acids long.

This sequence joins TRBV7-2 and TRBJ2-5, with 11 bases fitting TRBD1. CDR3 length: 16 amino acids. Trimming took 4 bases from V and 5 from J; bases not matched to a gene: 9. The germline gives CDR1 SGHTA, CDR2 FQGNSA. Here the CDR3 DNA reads TGTGCCAGCAGCTGGACAGGGGGCGCTGGGTGGGAGACCCAGTACTTC. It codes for CASSWTGGAGWETQYF.

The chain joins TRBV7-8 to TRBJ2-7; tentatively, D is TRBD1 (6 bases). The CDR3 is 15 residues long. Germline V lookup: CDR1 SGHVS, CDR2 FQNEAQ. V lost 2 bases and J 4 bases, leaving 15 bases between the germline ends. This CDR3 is CASSLTPGHLYEQYF. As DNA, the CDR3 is TGTGCCAGCAGCTTAACCCCGGGACATCTATACGAGCAGTACTTC. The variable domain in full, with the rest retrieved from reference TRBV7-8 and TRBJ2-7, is GAGVSQSPRYKVAKRGQDVALRCDPISGHVSLFWYQQALGQGPEFLTYFQNEAQLDKSGLPSDRFFAERPEGSVSTLKIQRTQQEDSAVYLCASSLTPGHLYEQYFGPGTRLTVT.

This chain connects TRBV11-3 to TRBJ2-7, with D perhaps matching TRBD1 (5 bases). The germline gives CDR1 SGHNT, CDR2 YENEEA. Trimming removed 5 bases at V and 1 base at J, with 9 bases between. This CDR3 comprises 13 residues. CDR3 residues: CASSPTGSYEQYF. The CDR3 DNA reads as TGTGCCAGCAGCCCCACAGGATCCTACGAGCAGTACTTC.

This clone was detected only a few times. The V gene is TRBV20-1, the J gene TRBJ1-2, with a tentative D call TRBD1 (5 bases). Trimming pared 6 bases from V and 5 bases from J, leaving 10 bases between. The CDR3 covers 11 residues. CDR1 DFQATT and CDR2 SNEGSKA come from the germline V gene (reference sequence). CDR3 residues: CSAPSGYGYTF. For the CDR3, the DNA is TGCAGTGCCCCCTCAGGGTATGGCTACACCTTC.

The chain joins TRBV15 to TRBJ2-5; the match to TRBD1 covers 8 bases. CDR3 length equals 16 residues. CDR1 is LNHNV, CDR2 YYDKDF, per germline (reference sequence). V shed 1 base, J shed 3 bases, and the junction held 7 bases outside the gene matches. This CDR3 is CATSRGRQGSEETQYF. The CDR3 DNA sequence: TGTGCCACCAGCAGAGGGAGACAGGGGAGCGAAGAGACCCAGTACTTC.

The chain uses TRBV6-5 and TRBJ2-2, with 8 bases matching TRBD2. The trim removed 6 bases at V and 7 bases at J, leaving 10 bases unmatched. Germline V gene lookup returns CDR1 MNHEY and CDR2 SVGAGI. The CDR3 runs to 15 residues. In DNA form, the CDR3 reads TGTGCCAGCAGATCACGCAGCGGGGGCGGCGGGGAGCTGTTTTTT. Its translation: CASRSRSGGGGELFF.

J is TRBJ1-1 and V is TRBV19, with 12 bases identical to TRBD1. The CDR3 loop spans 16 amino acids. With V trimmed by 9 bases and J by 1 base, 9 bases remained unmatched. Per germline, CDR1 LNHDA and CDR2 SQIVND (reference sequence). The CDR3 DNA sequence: TGTGCCAGCAGAGCGGGACAGGGGGCGTCGAACACTGAAGCTTTCTTT. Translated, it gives CASRAGQGASNTEAFF.